This record concerns one T cell receptor (beta chain) sequence. Libraries were prepared by immunoSEQ multiplex PCR; TCRdb keeps only in-frame clonotypes and omits some of them. The repertoire holds around 200,000 clones, about nine tenths seen once, with less than 25% in the top ten. The V end lost 4 bases, the J end lost 7 bases, and 11 bases lay between the germline ends. CDR3 length equals 12 residues. The data were obtained in a study of blood T cell repertoires in COVID-19. V is TRBV12-3 or TRBV12-4 and J is TRBJ2-7, with a tentative D call TRBD2 (5 bases). The clonotype originates from a man in his 70s with active or convalescent COVID-19. What was sequenced was peripheral blood. The CDR3 DNA sequence: TGTGCCAGCAGTTCCCCTCCGGGGGAGCAGTACTTC. Protein product: CASSSPPGEQYF.